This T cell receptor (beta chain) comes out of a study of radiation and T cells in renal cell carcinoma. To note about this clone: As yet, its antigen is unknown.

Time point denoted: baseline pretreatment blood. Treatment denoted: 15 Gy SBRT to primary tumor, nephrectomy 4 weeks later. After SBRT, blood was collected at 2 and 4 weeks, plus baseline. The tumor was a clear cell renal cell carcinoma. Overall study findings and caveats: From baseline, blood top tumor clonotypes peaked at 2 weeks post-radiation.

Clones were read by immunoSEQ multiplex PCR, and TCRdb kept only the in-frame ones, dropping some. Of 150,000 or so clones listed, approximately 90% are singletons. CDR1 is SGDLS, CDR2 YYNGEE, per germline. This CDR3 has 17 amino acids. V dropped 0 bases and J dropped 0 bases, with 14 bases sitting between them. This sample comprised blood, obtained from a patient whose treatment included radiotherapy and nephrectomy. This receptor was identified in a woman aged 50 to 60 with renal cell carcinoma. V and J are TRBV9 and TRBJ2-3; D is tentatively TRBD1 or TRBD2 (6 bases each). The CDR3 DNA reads TGTGCCAGCAGCGTAGGACCGGGGGCCACTAGCACAGATACGCAGTATTTT. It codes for CASSVGPGATSTDTQYF. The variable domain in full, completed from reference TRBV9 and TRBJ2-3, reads DSGVTQTPKHLITATGQRVTLRCSPRSGDLSVYWYQQSLDQGLQFLIQYYNGEERAKGNILERFSAQQFPDLHSELNLSSLELGDSALYFCASSVGPGATSTDTQYFGPGTRLTVL.